Listed here are 6 T cell receptor beta chains from one sample, sequenced in a study of blood T cell repertoires in COVID-19. Profiling relied on immunoSEQ multiplex PCR, and the TCRdb table lists in-frame clones only, not all of them. The data contain 350,000 to 400,000 clones, 89% of them seen just once; the ten biggest clones take up 1.5% to 2%. Sequenced: PBMCs or T cells enriched from blood (not recorded which). These receptors were obtained from a woman aged 25 to 39 who had recovered from COVID-19.

The J gene is TRBJ2-7, the V gene TRBV5-4, with 12 bases fitting TRBD2. The length of the CDR3 is 16 residues. With 1 base clipped from V and 4 bases from J, the junction kept 6 bases outside the gene matches. The germline gives CDR1 SGHNT, CDR2 YYREEE (reference sequence). CDR3 nucleotide sequence: TGTGCCAGCAGCTTGAGACTAGCGGGAGCGAGGTACGAGCAGTACTTC. It codes for CASSLRLAGARYEQYF.

The gene calls are TRBV7-2 and TRBJ1-1; 11 bases line up with TRBD1. V was clipped by 7 bases and J by 2 bases; unmatched bases: 12. This CDR3 is built from 17 residues. Germline V gene lookup returns CDR1 SGHTA and CDR2 FQGNSA. The CDR3, as DNA: TGTGCCAGCATAATTCGGGGACAGGGGGTTTTAAACACTGAAGCTTTCTTT. Translation: CASIIRGQGVLNTEAFF.

The rearrangement links TRBV4-1 to TRBJ2-7; TRBD2 matches at 11 bases. The germline V gene has CDR1 MGHRA and CDR2 YSYEKL. This CDR3 spans 17 amino acids. The junction had 8 bases not matched to a gene; V was cut back by 0 bases and J by 4 bases. In DNA form, the CDR3 reads TGCGCCAGCAGCCAAGAGCCCATAGCGGGAGGGCCTTACGAGCAGTACTTC. It translates to CASSQEPIAGGPYEQYF.

The V call is TRBV28, the J call TRBJ2-4; TRBD1 matches 7 bases. The CDR3 length is 13 residues. Germline assignment: CDR1 MDHEN and CDR2 SYDVKM. Losses at the gene ends were 6 bases for V and 6 bases for J; bases not matched to a gene: 5. The chain's CDR3 is CASSTGAGNIQYF. Written as DNA, the CDR3 is TGTGCCAGCAGCACAGGGGCCGGAAACATTCAGTACTTC. The full variable domain, in which reference TRBV28 and TRBJ2-4 provide the parts outside the CDR3, is DVKVTQSSRYLVKRTGEKVFLECVQDMDHENMFWYRQDPGLGLRLIYFSYDVKMKEKGDIPEGYSVSREKKERFSLILESASTNQTSMYLCASSTGAGNIQYFGAGTRLSVL.

The gene calls are TRBV2 and TRBJ1-2, with TRBD1 matching 12 bases. Germline CDR1 SNHLY, CDR2 FYNNEI. Losses at the gene ends were 4 bases for V and 8 bases for J; bases not matched to a gene: 8. This CDR3 has 15 residues. The CDR3 sequence: CASSGPGQGAQGYTF. In nucleotides, the CDR3 is TGTGCCAGCAGTGGGCCGGGACAGGGGGCTCAGGGCTACACCTTC.

This chain links TRBV12-3 or TRBV12-4 with TRBJ2-7, with TRBD2 identical over 14 bases. This CDR3 comprises 13 residues. J lost 12 bases, V lost 6 bases, and 7 bases had no gene match. CDR3 protein: CASSPGTSGSVYF. The CDR3, as DNA: TGTGCCAGCAGCCCTGGGACTAGCGGGAGTGTGTACTTC.